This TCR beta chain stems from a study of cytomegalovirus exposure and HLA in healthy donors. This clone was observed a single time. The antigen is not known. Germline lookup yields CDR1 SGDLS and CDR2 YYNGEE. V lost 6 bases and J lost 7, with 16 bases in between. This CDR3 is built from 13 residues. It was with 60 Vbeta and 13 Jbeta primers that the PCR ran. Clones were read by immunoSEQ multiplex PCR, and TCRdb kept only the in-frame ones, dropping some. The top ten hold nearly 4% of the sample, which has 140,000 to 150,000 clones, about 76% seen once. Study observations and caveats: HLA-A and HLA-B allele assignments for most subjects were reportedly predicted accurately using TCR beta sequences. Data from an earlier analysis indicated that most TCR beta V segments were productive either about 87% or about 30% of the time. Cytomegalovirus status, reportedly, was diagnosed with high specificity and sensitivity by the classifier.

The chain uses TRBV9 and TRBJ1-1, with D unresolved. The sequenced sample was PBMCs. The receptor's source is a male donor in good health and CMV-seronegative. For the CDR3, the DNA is TGTGCCAGCACGGCATTGCTTTCAGGTGAAGCTTTCTTT. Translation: CASTALLSGEAFF.